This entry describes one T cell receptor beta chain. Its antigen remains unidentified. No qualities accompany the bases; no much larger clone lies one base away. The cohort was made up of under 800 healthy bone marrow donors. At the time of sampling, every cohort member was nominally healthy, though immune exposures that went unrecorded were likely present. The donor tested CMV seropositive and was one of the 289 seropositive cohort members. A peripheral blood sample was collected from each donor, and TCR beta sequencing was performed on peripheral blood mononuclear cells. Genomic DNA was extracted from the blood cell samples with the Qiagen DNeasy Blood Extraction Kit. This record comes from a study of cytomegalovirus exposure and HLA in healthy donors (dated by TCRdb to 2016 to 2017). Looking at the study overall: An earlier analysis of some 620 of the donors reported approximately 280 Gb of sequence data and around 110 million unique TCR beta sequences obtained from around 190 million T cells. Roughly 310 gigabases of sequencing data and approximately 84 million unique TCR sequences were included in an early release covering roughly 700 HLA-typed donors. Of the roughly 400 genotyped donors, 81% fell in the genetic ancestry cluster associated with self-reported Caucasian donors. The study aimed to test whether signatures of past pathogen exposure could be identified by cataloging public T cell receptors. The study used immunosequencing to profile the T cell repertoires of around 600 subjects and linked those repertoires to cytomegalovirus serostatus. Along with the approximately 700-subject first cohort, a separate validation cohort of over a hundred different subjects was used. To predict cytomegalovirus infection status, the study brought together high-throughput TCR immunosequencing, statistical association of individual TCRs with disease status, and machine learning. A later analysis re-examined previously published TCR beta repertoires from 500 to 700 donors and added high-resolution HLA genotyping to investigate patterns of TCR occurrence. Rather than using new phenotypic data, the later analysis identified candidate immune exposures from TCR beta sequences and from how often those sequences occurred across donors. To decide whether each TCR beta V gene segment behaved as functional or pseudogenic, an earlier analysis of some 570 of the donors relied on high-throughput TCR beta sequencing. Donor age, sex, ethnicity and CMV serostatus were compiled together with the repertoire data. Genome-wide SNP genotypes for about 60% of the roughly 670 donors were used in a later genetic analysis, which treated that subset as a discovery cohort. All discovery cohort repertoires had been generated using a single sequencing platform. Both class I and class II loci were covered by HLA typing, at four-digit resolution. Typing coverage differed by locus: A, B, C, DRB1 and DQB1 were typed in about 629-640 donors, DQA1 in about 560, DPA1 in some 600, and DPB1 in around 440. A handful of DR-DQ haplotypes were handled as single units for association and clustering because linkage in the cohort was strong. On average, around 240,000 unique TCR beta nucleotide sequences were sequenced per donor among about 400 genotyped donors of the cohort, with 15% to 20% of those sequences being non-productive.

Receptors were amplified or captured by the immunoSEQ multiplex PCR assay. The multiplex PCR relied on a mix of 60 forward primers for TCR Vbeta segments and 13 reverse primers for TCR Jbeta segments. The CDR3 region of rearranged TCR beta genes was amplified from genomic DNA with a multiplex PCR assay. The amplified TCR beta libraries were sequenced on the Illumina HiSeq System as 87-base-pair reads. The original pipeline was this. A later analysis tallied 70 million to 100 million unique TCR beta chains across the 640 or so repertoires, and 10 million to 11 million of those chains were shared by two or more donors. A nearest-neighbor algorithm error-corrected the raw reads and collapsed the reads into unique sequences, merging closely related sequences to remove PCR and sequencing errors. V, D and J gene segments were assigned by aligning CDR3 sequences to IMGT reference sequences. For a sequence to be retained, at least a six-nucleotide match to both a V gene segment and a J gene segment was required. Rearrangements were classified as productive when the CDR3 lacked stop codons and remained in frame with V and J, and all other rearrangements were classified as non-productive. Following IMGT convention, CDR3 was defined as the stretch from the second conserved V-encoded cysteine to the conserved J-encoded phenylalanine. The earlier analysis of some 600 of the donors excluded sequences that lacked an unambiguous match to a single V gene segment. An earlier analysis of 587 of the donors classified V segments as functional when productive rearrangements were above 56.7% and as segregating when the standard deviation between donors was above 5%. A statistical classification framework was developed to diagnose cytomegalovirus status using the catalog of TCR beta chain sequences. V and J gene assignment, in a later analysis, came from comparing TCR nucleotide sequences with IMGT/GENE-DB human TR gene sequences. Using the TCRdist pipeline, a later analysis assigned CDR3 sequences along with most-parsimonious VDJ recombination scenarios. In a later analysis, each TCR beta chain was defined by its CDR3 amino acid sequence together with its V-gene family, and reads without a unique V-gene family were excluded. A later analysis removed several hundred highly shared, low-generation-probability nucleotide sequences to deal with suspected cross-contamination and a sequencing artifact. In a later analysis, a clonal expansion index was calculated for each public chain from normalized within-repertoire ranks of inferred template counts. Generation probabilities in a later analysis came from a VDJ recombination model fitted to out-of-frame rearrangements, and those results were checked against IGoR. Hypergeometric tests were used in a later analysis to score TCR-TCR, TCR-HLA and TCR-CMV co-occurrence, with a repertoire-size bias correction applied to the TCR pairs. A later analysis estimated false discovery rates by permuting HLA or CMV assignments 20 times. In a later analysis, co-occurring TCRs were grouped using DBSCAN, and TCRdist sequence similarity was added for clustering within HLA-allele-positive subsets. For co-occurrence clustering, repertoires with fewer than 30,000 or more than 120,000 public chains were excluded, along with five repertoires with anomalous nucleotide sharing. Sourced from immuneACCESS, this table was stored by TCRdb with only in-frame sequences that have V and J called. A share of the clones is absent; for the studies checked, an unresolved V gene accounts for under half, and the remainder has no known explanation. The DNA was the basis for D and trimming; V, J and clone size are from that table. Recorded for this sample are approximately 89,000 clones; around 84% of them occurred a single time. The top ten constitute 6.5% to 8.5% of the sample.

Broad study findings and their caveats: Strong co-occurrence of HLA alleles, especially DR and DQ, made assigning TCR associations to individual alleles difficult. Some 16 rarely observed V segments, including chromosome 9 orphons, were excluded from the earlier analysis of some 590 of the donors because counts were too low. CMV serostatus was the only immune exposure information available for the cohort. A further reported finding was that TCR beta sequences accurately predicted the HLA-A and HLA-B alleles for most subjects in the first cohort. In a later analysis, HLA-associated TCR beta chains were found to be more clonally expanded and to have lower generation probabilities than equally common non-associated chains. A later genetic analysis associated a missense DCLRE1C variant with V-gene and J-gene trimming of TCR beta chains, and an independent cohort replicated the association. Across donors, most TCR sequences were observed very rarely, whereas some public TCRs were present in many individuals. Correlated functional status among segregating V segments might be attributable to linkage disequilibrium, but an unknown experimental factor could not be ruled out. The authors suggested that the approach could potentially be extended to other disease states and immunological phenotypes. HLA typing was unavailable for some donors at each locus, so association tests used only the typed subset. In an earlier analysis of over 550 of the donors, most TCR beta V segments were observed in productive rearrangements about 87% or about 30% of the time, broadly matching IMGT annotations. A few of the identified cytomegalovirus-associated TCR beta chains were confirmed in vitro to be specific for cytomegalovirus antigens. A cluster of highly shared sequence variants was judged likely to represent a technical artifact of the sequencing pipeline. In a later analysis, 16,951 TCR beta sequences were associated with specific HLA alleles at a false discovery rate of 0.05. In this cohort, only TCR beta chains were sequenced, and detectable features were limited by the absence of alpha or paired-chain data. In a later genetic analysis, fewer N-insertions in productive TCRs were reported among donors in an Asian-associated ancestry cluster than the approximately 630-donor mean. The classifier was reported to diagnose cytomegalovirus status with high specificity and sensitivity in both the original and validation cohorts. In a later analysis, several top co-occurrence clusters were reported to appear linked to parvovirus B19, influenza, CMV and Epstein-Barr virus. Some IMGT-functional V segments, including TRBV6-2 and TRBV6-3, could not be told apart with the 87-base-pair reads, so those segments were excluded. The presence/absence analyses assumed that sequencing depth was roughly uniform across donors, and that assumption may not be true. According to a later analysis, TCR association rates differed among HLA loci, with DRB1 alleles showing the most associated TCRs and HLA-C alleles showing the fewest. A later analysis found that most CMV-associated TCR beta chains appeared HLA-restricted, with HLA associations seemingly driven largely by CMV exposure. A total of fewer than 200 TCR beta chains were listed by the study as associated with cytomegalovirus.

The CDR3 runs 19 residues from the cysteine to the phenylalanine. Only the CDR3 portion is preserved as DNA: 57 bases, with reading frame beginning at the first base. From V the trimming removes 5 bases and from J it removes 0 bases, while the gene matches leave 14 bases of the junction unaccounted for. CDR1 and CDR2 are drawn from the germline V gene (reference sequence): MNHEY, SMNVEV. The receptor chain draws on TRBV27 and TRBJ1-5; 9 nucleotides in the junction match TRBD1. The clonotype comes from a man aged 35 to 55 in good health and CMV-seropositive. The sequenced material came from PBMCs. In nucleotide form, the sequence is TGTGCCAGCAGTCCCCAAACCGGGACAGGGATCTATAGCAATCAGCCCCAGCATTTT. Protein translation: CASSPQTGTGIYSNQPQHF.